This entry describes one T cell receptor (beta chain). Sequencing used immunoSEQ multiplex PCR; TCRdb keeps in-frame clones, though not all of them. The repertoire holds some 66,000 clones, with about 86% as singletons. The V end lost 2 bases, the J end lost 12 bases, and 11 bases lay between the germline ends. The CDR3 sequence is 11 residues long. CDR1 is SGHKS, CDR2 YYEKEE, per germline (reference sequence). The sample comes from a study of blood T cell repertoires in COVID-19. The TCR comes from a man aged 50 to 60 with active COVID-19. The source material was peripheral blood. V and J are TRBV5-5 and TRBJ1-2; maybe TRBD1 (6 bases). The CDR3 nucleotides are TGTGCCAGCAGCTTCCACGACAGGCACACCTTC. As protein: CASSFHDRHTF.